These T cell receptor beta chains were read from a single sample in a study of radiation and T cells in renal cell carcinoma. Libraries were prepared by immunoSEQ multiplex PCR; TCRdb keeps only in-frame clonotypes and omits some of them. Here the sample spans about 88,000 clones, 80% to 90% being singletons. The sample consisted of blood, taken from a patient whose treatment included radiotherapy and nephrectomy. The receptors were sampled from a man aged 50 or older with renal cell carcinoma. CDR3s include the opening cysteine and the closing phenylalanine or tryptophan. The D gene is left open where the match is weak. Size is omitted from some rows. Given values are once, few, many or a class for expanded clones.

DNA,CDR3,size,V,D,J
TGCGCCAGCAGCTTTGGCCCCACCGGGAACACCATATATTTT,CASSFGPTGNTIYF,NA,TRBV5-1,NA,TRBJ1-3
TGCGCCAGCAGCCCGATCCGGCCTTTGGGGTTCACCTCCCCCTATAATTCACCCCTCCACTTT,CASSPIRPLGFTSPYNSPLHF,NA,TRBV4-1,NA,TRBJ1-6
TGTGCCAGCAGCCGGTCAGGGACTACCTACGAGCAGTACTTC,CASSRSGTTYEQYF,NA,TRBV11-2,TRBD2,TRBJ2-7
TGTGCCAGCAGTTACTCGAGCGCTCCTAACACTGAAGCTTTCTTT,CASSYSSAPNTEAFF,once,TRBV6-5,NA,TRBJ1-1
TGTGCTAGCAGCCAGCGGTGCTCCTACGAGCAGTACTTC,CASSQRCSYEQYF,NA,TRBV7-7,NA,TRBJ2-7
TGCGCCAGCAGCTCTGGGACCCAGAACATTCAGTACTTC,CASSSGTQNIQYF,once,TRBV5-1,NA,TRBJ2-4
TGTGCCAGCAGCGCGGGACAGGGCAGCAATCAGCCCCAGCATTTT,CASSAGQGSNQPQHF,NA,TRBV7-9,TRBD1,TRBJ1-5
TGTGCCAGCAGTCGGGACAGGGGGCACGGCTACACCTTC,CASSRDRGHGYTF,NA,TRBV28,TRBD1,TRBJ1-2
TGTGCCAGCAGCGGGGGTATATGGTCCTACAATGAGCAGTTCTTC,CASSGGIWSYNEQFF,NA,TRBV9,NA,TRBJ2-1
TGTGCCAGCAGCTTAGCGGGACAGGGCCCATACGAGCAGTACTTC,CASSLAGQGPYEQYF,NA,TRBV7-2,TRBD1,TRBJ2-7
TGTGCCAGTAGTATTTCCTTACCGCTGCCCCTTTCATACAATGAGCAGTTCTTC,CASSISLPLPLSYNEQFF,NA,TRBV19,NA,TRBJ2-1
TGTGCTAGTGGTTTGGGAGCCCAACCTAGAGGCGGGGGGGTAACCTACGAGCAGTACTTC,CASGLGAQPRGGGVTYEQYF,few,TRBV12-5,TRBD2,TRBJ2-7
TGTGCCAGCAGCGTAGTTGGACTAGGGGGCACCGGGGAGCTGTTTTTT,CASSVVGLGGTGELFF,NA,TRBV9,NA,TRBJ2-2
TGTGCCAGTAGTAGACTCAGCTCTGGGGCCAACGTCCTGACTTTC,CASSRLSSGANVLTF,NA,TRBV19,NA,TRBJ2-6
TGCGCCAGCAGCCCGGGACAGGCCTACACAGATACGCAGTATTTT,CASSPGQAYTDTQYF,NA,TRBV5-1,TRBD1,TRBJ2-3
TGTGCCTGGAGTCGTGGACCCGACACCGGGGAGCTGTTTTTT,CAWSRGPDTGELFF,NA,TRBV30,NA,TRBJ2-2
TGCGCCAGCAGTGAGAAGGTACAGACCGGGGAGCTGTTTTTT,CASSEKVQTGELFF,once,TRBV10-2,NA,TRBJ2-2
TGCGCCAGCAGCTTGGCGGGGCAGGGAGTTTGGGACACTGAAGCTTTCTTT,CASSLAGQGVWDTEAFF,NA,TRBV5-1,NA,TRBJ1-1
TGCGCCAGCAGCTTGAGTAACAGAGAGAACATTCAGTACTTC,CASSLSNRENIQYF,NA,TRBV5-1,NA,TRBJ2-4
TGTGCCTGGAGTTACTCTAGGGGTGGTGGAAACACCATATATTTT,CAWSYSRGGGNTIYF,NA,TRBV30,NA,TRBJ1-3
TGCAGCGTACCAAGCAGCCCAGCGCTCACCGGGGAGCTGTTTTTT,CSVPSSPALTGELFF,NA,TRBV29-1,NA,TRBJ2-2
TGTGCCAGCAGTGGGCTCTGGGGCACCGGGGAGCTGTTTTTT,CASSGLWGTGELFF,once,TRBV2,NA,TRBJ2-2
TGTGCCAGCAGCTTAGTAGGGGAAACTGAAGCTTTCTTT,CASSLVGETEAFF,NA,TRBV7-9,NA,TRBJ1-1
TGTGCCAGTAGTATGGTTCCGGGGACTAGCGGGAGGGGTGAGCAGTTCTTC,CASSMVPGTSGRGEQFF,once,TRBV19,TRBD2,TRBJ2-1
TGTGCCAGCAGCTCGATGACAGAATATGGCTACACCTTC,CASSSMTEYGYTF,NA,TRBV5-4,NA,TRBJ1-2
TGTGCCAGTAGTATTGGAGTGTGGCAGGCCTTC,CASSIGVWQAF,few,TRBV19,NA,TRBJ1-2
TGCGCCAGCAGCCAAGCGGTCGCCCAAGAGACCCAGTACTTC,CASSQAVAQETQYF,NA,TRBV4-3,NA,TRBJ2-5
TGTGCCAGCAGGGACAGGGGGAACCGGGGTTCACCCCTCCACTTT,CASRDRGNRGSPLHF,NA,TRBV6-1,TRBD1,TRBJ1-6
TGTGCCAGCAGCTTAAGGGGGCCTGGAAACACCATATATTTT,CASSLRGPGNTIYF,NA,TRBV7-4,TRBD1,TRBJ1-3
TGTGCCAGCAGCCATCCCGCCCGGGAGCAGTTCTTC,CASSHPAREQFF,few,TRBV7-2,NA,TRBJ2-1
TGTGCCAGCAGCTTAACTATAGGGACAGGGGATGGACAGCCCCAGCATTTT,CASSLTIGTGDGQPQHF,NA,TRBV7-3,TRBD1,TRBJ1-5
TGTGCCAGCAGCTTAGCTCCTAGGGGGATTGAGCAGTTCTTC,CASSLAPRGIEQFF,NA,TRBV7-9,NA,TRBJ2-1
TGTGCCAGCAGCTTGGATGAGCTGGGGCAAATGGAGCTGTTTTTT,CASSLDELGQMELFF,NA,TRBV5-4,NA,TRBJ2-2
TGTGCCAGCAGCTTTAATTCACCCCTCCACTTT,CASSFNSPLHF,few,TRBV7-9,NA,TRBJ1-6
TGCAGCGTTGAAGGCGGGGGGATCAACGAGCAGTACTTC,CSVEGGGINEQYF,NA,TRBV29-1,TRBD2,TRBJ2-7
TGTGCCAGCAGGACGAACCGGGAGATGAGCTACGAGCAGTACTTC,CASRTNREMSYEQYF,NA,TRBV2,NA,TRBJ2-7
TGCGCCAGCTGTACCGGGACAGGCTATGAGACTGACATTCAGTACTTC,CASCTGTGYETDIQYF,NA,TRBV5-1,TRBD1,TRBJ2-4
TGCAGCGCTACGGTACAATACATGAACACTGAAGCTTTCTTT,CSATVQYMNTEAFF,few,TRBV29-1,NA,TRBJ1-1
TGCGCCAGCAGCTTGGGGACTAGCGGGGGGGCCCGGGAGACCCAGTACTTC,CASSLGTSGGARETQYF,NA,TRBV5-1,TRBD2,TRBJ2-5